The 30 T cell receptor beta chains in this list originate from one sample, sequenced in a study of blood T cells in healthy people across ages. A sample-barcoded 5' primer and a J-beta primer mix were used in a second PCR of roughly 6 to 11 cycles. Using its own MiXCR run on the 5' RACE reads, TCRdb lists one record per CDR3 protein. The table lists roughly 1.7 million distinct CDR3 sequences, approximately 32% of them singletons. Material: blood. The receptors shown here come from a woman aged 25 to 45 in good health.

V gene TRBV9 combines with J gene TRBJ2-7, with D perhaps matching TRBD1 (6 bases). V shed 3 bases and J shed 7 bases, with 17 bases lying between them. CDR1 and CDR2 (germline): SGDLS, YYNGEE. CDR3 length: 14 residues. This chain's CDR3 is CASSAGTTSGEQYF. The CDR3 DNA reads TGTGCCAGCAGCGCAGGGACAACTTCGGGGGAGCAGTACTTC.

This clonotype was recorded many times. V and J are TRBV29-1 and TRBJ2-7; a weak D match, TRBD1 (6 bases). The CDR3 is 13 residues long. V lost 7 bases and J 2 bases, leaving 15 bases between the germline ends. Germline CDR1 SQVTM, CDR2 ANQGSEA. CDR3 protein: CSATGTNTYEQYF. CDR3 coding DNA: TGCAGCGCCACCGGGACAAATACCTACGAGCAGTACTTC.

V and J are TRBV11-3 and TRBJ2-1; D is possibly TRBD1 (7 bases). Trimming shortened V by 0 bases and J by 7 bases, and 13 bases separated the two germline ends. This CDR3 contains 15 residues. Germline V CDR1 and CDR2: SGHNT, YENEEA. This CDR3 reads CASSLDGRGDNEQFF. The CDR3 nucleotides read TGTGCCAGCAGCTTAGACGGCAGGGGGGATAATGAGCAGTTCTTC. The whole variable domain, remainder taken from reference TRBV11-3 and TRBJ2-1, is EAGVVQSPRYKIIEKKQPVAFWCNPISGHNTLYWYLQNLGQGPELLIRYENEEAVDDSQLPKDRFSAERLKGVDSTLKIQPAELGDSAVYLCASSLDGRGDNEQFFGPGTRLTVL.

This chain joins TRBV6-1 and TRBJ2-5; D might be TRBD2 (7 bases). The CDR3 contains 15 residues. V was pared by 4 bases and J by 5 bases, with 17 bases between. Germline assignment: CDR1 MNHNS and CDR2 SASEGT. This chain's CDR3 is CASSGGGGGGETQYF. CDR3 coding DNA: TGTGCCAGCAGTGGGGGGGGTGGGGGCGGCGAGACCCAGTACTTC.

This clonotype was counted only a few times. The chain is built from TRBV27 and TRBJ2-4; D is perhaps TRBD2 (6 bases). Trimming took off 2 bases at V and 5 bases at J, with 13 bases between the two ends. Germline assignment: CDR1 MNHEY and CDR2 SMNVEV (reference sequence). The CDR3 has 15 residues. The CDR3: CASSLTRLGQNIQYF. CDR3 DNA sequence: TGTGCCAGCAGTTTAACGCGACTAGGTCAAAACATTCAGTACTTC.

This clonotype was observed a handful of times. This chain connects TRBV27 to TRBJ2-6; D is perhaps TRBD1 or TRBD2 (5 bases each). V was shortened by 7 bases and J by 2 bases, with 12 bases between the two germline ends. This CDR3 contains 15 residues. Germline CDR1 is MNHEY and CDR2 is SMNVEV (reference sequence). The CDR3 nucleotides read TGTGCCAGCACCTGGGACCCCGCTGGGGCCAACGTCCTGACTTTC. It yields the protein CASTWDPAGANVLTF.

The chain links TRBV20-1 to TRBJ2-1, with 13 bases aligning to TRBD2. The trim removed 3 bases at V and 7 bases at J, leaving 12 bases unmatched. The CDR3 extends over 17 amino acids. CDR1 is DFQATT and CDR2 is SNEGSKA in the germline V gene (reference sequence). The CDR3 spells CSARDRTSGRARNEQFF. CDR3 coding DNA: TGCAGTGCTAGGGACCGAACTAGCGGGAGGGCTAGGAATGAGCAGTTCTTC.

This chain links TRBV20-1 with TRBJ1-5; TRBD1 agrees at 7 bases. The V gene end was trimmed by 0 bases and the J gene end by 9 bases; junction bases not matched to a gene: 11. The germline V gene encodes CDR1 DFQATT and CDR2 SNEGSKA (reference sequence). The CDR3 spans 15 residues. In DNA form, the CDR3 reads TGCAGTGCTAGAGATTATAGACAGGGAATGTTGCCCCAGCATTTT. Its translation is CSARDYRQGMLPQHF.

The chain has TRBV20-1 and TRBJ2-7; D is unclear. In germline, CDR1 is DFQATT, CDR2 SNEGSKA (reference sequence). The V end lost 0 bases, the J end lost 2 bases, and 11 bases lay between the germline ends. The CDR3 length is 14 residues. The CDR3 bases are TGCAGTGCTAGAGAGGCCGATGGGACCTACGAGCAGTACTTC. This sequence encodes CSAREADGTYEQYF.

This CDR3 reads CASSLSVTGETQYF. CDR3 DNA sequence: TGTGCCAGCAGCCTTAGCGTAACGGGAGAGACCCAGTACTTC. J is TRBJ2-5 and V is TRBV7-9; tentative D call: TRBD2 (5 bases). CDR3 length equals 14 residues. V lost 5 bases and J 4 bases, leaving 14 bases between the germline ends. Per the germline V gene, CDR1 is SEHNR and CDR2 is FQNEAQ (reference sequence). Full variable domain (missing parts from reference TRBV7-9 and TRBJ2-5): DTGVSQNPRHKITKRGQNVTFRCDPISEHNRLYWYRQTLGQGPEFLTYFQNEAQLEKSRLLSDRFSAERPKGSFSTLEIQRTEQGDSAMYLCASSLSVTGETQYFGPGTRLLVL.

This clonotype was detected only a few times. This chain links TRBV25-1 with TRBJ1-2, with D possibly being TRBD1 (6 bases). The CDR3 length is 14 residues. Trimming took off 6 bases at V and 5 bases at J, with 16 bases between the two ends. Germline lookup yields CDR1 MGHDK and CDR2 SYGVNS. CDR3 region: CASSPGAGQYGYTF. The DNA of the CDR3 is TGTGCCAGCAGCCCAGGGGCAGGGCAGTATGGCTACACCTTC.

This clonotype was seen a few times. The V gene is TRBV7-2, the J gene TRBJ2-5; 9 bases are shared with TRBD2. Trimming removed 2 bases from V and 11 bases from J; junction bases left unmatched: 18. This CDR3 contains 17 residues. Germline V gene sequence: CDR1 SGHTA, CDR2 FQGNSA. DNA for the CDR3: TGTGCCAGCAGCTTAACTCTAGCGGGAAGGGGGTCTTTGGAGCAGTACTTC. Translated: CASSLTLAGRGSLEQYF.

The chain links TRBV5-7 to TRBJ1-1, with TRBD1 matching over 8 bases. TRBV5-7 is given ORF status, its function remaining uncertain. The CDR3 is 17 amino acids. Trimming took 0 bases from V and 3 from J; bases not matched to a gene: 10. CDR3 region: CASSLVGQGAIDTEAFF. CDR3 DNA: TGTGCCAGCAGCTTGGTTGGGCAGGGGGCGATCGACACTGAAGCTTTCTTT.

This clonotype was found many times. V and J are TRBV29-1 and TRBJ2-3; 9 bases align to TRBD2. The CDR3 has 14 amino acids. Germline CDR1 and CDR2: SQVTM and ANQGSEA. After removal of 6 bases from V and 3 bases from J, the junction contained 7 bases not matched to a gene. CDR3 coding DNA: TGCAGCGTCGCGGGAGGGGAAATAACAGATACGCAGTATTTT. Its translation: CSVAGGEITDTQYF.

Points on this clonotype: Relative to the germline gene, one junction end is altered; a read error may explain this. The chain recombines TRBV7-3 with TRBJ1-2, with a possible D match to TRBD1 (5 bases). CDR3 length equals 14 residues. Germline CDR1 SGHTA, CDR2 FQGTGA. The CDR3 coding sequence is TGTGCCAGCAGCCCCTTAGCGGGGGGAGATGGCCACACCTTC. This sequence encodes CASSPLAGGDGHTF.

Note on this clonotype: A single base separates this from a much larger clone, so it may be a read error. This chain uses TRBV2 with TRBJ1-2; TRBD1 might be the D (5 bases). The CDR3 is 13 residues long. CDR1 SNHLY and CDR2 FYNNEI come from the germline V gene. V was trimmed by 2 bases and J by 4 bases, leaving 8 bases between them. The CDR3 DNA follows: TGTGCCAGCAGTGAATCGGGGACCTATGGCTACACCTTC. Amino acids: CASSESGTYGYTF.

This sequence joins TRBV10-3 and TRBJ1-1; D is perhaps TRBD1 (5 bases). V gave up 5 bases and J gave up 4 bases, with 11 bases separating them. This CDR3 contains 13 residues. CDR1 is ENHRY, CDR2 SYGVKD, per germline. Here the CDR3 reads CAISPVQGTEAFF. The CDR3 bases are TGTGCCATCAGTCCCGTCCAGGGCACTGAAGCTTTCTTT.

The chain is built from TRBV5-4 and TRBJ2-4; 14 nucleotides match TRBD2. Looked up from germline, CDR1 is SGHNT and CDR2 is YYREEE (reference sequence). The CDR3 spans 17 residues. With 3 bases clipped from V and 12 bases from J, the junction kept 14 bases outside the gene matches. The CDR3 nucleotides are TGTGCCAGCAGCTCGTCCGGGACTAGCGGGAGCCTTTGGACTCAGTACTTC. Translation gives CASSSSGTSGSLWTQYF.

This clonotype was seen a few times. V is TRBV6-5 and J is TRBJ1-2; no clear D. Trimming removed 6 bases from V and 2 bases from J, with 13 bases in between. This CDR3 contains 14 residues. The germline gives CDR1 MNHEY, CDR2 SVGAGI. Here the CDR3 reads CASSRRKTNYGYTF. The CDR3 nucleotides read TGTGCCAGCAGCCGCCGGAAGACAAACTATGGCTACACCTTC.

V gene TRBV7-2 combines with J gene TRBJ2-3; 7 positions agree with TRBD1. Germline values: CDR1 SGHTA, CDR2 FQGNSA. CDR3 length: 15 residues. V lost 6 bases and J lost 1; bases outside the gene matches: 7. CDR3: CASRKGATGTDTQYF. The CDR3 DNA sequence: TGTGCCAGCAGAAAGGGGGCTACCGGCACAGATACGCAGTATTTT.

The rearrangement joins TRBV12-3 or TRBV12-4 to TRBJ1-6; 9 bases agree with TRBD1. V shed 6 bases and J 5 bases; nucleotides not matched to a gene: 2. The CDR3 sequence is 14 residues long. The CDR3 DNA sequence: TGTGCCAGCAGCCGGGACAGGGATAATTCACCCCTCCACTTT. The encoded protein is CASSRDRDNSPLHF.

This clonotype came up many times. The chain has TRBV20-1 and TRBJ2-7; 8 bases are shared with TRBD2. The junction had 2 bases not matched to a gene; V was cut back by 3 bases and J by 1 base. Germline V lookup: CDR1 DFQATT, CDR2 SNEGSKA (reference sequence). The CDR3 is 13 amino acids. The CDR3 region has the DNA TGCAGTGCTAGGACTAGCGAATCCTACGAGCAGTACTTC. Protein product: CSARTSESYEQYF.

This rearrangement joins TRBV6-6 to TRBJ2-3; no definite D call. The CDR3 loop spans 17 amino acids. Trimming pared 0 bases from V and 0 bases from J, leaving 13 bases between. Germline lookup yields CDR1 MNHNY and CDR2 SVGAGI (reference sequence). The CDR3 loop reads CASSYSKDAPSTDTQYF. CDR3 DNA sequence: TGTGCCAGCAGTTACTCGAAGGACGCACCTAGCACAGATACGCAGTATTTT.

This sequence joins TRBV7-8 and TRBJ1-6; TRBD1 agrees at 7 bases. Losses at the gene ends were 1 base for V and 4 bases for J; bases not matched to a gene: 7. The CDR3 covers 17 residues. CDR1 and CDR2 from the germline V gene are SGHVS and FQNEAQ. CDR3 in amino acids: CASSLVGQATYNSPLHF. CDR3 DNA: TGTGCCAGCAGCTTAGTCGGACAGGCAACGTATAATTCACCCCTCCACTTT.

This clonotype was counted between two and nine times. This rearrangement joins TRBV28 to TRBJ2-7; no firm D call. Germline V lookup: CDR1 MDHEN, CDR2 SYDVKM. The length of the CDR3 is 16 residues. V was pared by 4 bases and J by 2 bases, with 18 bases between. The CDR3: CASSSNGLPITYEQYF. For the CDR3, the DNA is TGTGCCAGCAGTTCCAACGGGCTCCCTATAACCTACGAGCAGTACTTC.

With regard to this clonotype: One base away lies a much larger clone, so this may be a sequencing read error. CDR3 residues: CASSLAGGTGTDTQYF. The CDR3 region has the DNA TGTGCCAGCAGCTTAGCGGGGGGCACTGGCACAGATACGCAGTATTTT. V is TRBV11-2 and J is TRBJ2-3; possible D gene TRBD2, 7 bases. Trimming removed 1 base from V and 1 base from J, with 12 bases in between. The CDR3 consists of 16 residues. Germline assignment: CDR1 SGHAT and CDR2 FQNNGV.

Comments on this clonotype: One junction end disagrees with the germline gene, perhaps due to a read error. The rearrangement joins TRBV27 to TRBJ2-7, with 14 bases that match TRBD2. The CDR3 length is 15 residues. The germline CDR1 and CDR2 sequences are MNHEY and SMNVEV (reference sequence). The CDR3, as DNA: TGCGCCAGCAGTCCGGGACTAGCGGGAGTGAAGGACCAGTACTTC. It yields the protein CASSPGLAGVKDQYF.

This clonotype has more than one count but fewer than ten. This chain connects TRBV6-6 to TRBJ2-7; 8 bases are a match to TRBD1. Germline CDR1 MNHNY, CDR2 SVGAGI (reference sequence). The CDR3 is 16 amino acids. Losses at the gene ends were 5 bases for V and 2 bases for J; bases not matched to a gene: 11. The CDR3 here is CASSPPTGAFTYEQYF. In DNA form, the CDR3 reads TGTGCCAGCAGTCCCCCGACAGGGGCTTTTACCTACGAGCAGTACTTC.

This rearrangement joins TRBV12-3 or TRBV12-4 to TRBJ1-1; D may be TRBD1 (5 bases). V lost 1 base to trimming and J lost 9 bases, with 12 bases between them. This CDR3 is 13 amino acids long. CDR3 nucleotide sequence: TGTGCCAGCAGTTTAGGTAGGGGTGTGCAAGCTTTCTTT. This encodes CASSLGRGVQAFF.

V and J are TRBV5-6 and TRBJ1-2; 8 nucleotides line up with TRBD1. CDR3 length equals 17 residues. V trimming: 2 bases; J trimming: 5 bases; junction bases outside the gene matches: 14. Germline assignment: CDR1 SGHDT and CDR2 YYEEEE. Here the CDR3 DNA reads TGTGCCAGCAGCTTCTACGGGACAGGCACCGTTCTTTATGGCTACACCTTC. Translating gives CASSFYGTGTVLYGYTF.